This T cell receptor (beta chain) was sequenced for a study of control samples from healthy donors and cancer patients. The data were produced by immunoSEQ multiplex PCR, yet TCRdb's version contains in-frame clones alone and is incomplete. The sample has around 140,000 clones; about nine tenths are singletons. Germline-derived CDR1 and CDR2 are SEHNR and FQNEAQ (reference sequence). This CDR3 is 14 amino acids long. The V and J ends lost 5 bases and 4 bases respectively, with 12 bases between them. The clonotype originates from a man between 45 and 60 years old with head and neck cancer. Sequencing input: PBMCs. The gene calls are TRBV7-9 and TRBJ1-3, with D uncertain. The CDR3 region is CASSPAGRGNTIYF. CDR3 nucleotide sequence: TGTGCCAGCAGCCCAGCGGGGAGAGGAAACACCATATATTTT.